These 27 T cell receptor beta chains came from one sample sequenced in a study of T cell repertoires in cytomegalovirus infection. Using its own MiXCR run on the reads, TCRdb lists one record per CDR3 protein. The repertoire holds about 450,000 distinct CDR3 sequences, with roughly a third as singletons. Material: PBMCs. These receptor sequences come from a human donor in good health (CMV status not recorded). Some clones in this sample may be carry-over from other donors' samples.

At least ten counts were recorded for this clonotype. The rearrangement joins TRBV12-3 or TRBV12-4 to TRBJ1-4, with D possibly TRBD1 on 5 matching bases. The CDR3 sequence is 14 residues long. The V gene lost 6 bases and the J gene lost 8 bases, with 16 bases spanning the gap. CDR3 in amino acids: CASRPGGSEEKLFF. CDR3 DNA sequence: TGTGCCAGCAGGCCGGGGGGGTCTGAAGAAAAACTGTTTTTT.

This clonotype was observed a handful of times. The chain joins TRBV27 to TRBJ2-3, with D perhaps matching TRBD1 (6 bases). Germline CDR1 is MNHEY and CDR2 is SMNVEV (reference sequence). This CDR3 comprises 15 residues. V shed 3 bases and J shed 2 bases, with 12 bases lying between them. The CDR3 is CASSFYRDLTDTQYF. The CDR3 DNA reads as TGTGCCAGCAGTTTCTACAGGGATCTCACAGATACGCAGTATTTT.

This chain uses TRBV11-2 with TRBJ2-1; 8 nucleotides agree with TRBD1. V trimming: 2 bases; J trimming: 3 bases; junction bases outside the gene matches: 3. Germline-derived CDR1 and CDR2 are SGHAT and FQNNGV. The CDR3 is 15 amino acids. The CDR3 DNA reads TGTGCCAGCAGCTTAACGGGACAGGTCTACAATGAGCAGTTCTTC. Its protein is CASSLTGQVYNEQFF.

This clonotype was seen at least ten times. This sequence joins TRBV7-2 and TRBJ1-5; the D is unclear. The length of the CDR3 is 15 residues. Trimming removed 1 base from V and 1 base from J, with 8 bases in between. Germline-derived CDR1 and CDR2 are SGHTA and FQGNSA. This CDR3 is CASSLGSGSNQPQHF. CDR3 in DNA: TGTGCCAGCAGCTTAGGAAGTGGGAGCAATCAGCCCCAGCATTTT.

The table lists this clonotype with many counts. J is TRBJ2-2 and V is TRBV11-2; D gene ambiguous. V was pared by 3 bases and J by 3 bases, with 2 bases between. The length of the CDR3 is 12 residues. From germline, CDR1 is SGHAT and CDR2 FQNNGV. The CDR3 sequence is CASSFDTGELFF. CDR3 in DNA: TGTGCCAGCAGCTTTGACACCGGGGAGCTGTTTTTT.

As DNA, the CDR3 is TGCAGTGCTCCTGTGGGCGAAAAACTGTTTTTT. Amino acids: CSAPVGEKLFF. The chain couples TRBV20-1 to TRBJ1-4, with D uncertain. Germline V gene sequence: CDR1 DFQATT, CDR2 SNEGSKA (reference sequence). The CDR3 sequence is 11 residues long. Trimming shortened V by 5 bases and J by 8 bases, and 9 bases separated the two germline ends.

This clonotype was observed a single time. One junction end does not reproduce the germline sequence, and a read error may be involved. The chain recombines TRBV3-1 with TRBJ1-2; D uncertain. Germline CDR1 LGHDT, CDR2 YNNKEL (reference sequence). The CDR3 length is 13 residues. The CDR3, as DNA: TGTGCCACCAGCCAGATCTCCACGTATGGCTACACCTTC. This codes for CATSQISTYGYTF. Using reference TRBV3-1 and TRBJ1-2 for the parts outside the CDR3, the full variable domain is DTAVSQTPKYLVTQMGNDKSIKCEQNLGHDTMYWYKQDSKKFLKIMFSYNNKELIINETVPNRFSPKSPDKAHLNLHINSLELGDSAVYFCATSQISTYGYTFGSGTRLTVV.

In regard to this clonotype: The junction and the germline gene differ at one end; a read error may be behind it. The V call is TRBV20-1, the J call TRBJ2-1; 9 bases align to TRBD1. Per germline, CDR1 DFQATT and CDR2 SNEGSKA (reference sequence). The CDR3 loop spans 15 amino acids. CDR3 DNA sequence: TGCAGTTCTAGGGGCTCCGGACAGGGGTTCAATGAGCAGTTCTTC. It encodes CSSRGSGQGFNEQFF.

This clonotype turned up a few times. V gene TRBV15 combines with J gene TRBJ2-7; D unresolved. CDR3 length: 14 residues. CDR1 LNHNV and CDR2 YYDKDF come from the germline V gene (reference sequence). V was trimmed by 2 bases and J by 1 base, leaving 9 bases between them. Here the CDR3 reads CATSRRQKSYEQYF. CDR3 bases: TGTGCCACCAGCAGACGGCAAAAATCCTACGAGCAGTACTTC.

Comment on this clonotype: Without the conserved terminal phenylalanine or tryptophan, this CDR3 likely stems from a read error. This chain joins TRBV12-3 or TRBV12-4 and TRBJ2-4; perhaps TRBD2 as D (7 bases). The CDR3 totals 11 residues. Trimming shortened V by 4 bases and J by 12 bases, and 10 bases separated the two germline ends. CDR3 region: CASSSRGAQYC. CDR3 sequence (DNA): TGTGCCAGCAGTTCTCGGGGGGCTCAGTACTGC.

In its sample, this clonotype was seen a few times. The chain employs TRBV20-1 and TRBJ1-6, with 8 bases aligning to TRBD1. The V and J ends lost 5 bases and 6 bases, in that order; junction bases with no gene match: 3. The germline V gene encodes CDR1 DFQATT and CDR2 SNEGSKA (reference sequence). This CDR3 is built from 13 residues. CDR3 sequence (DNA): TGCAGTGCTCACACAGGGGGTAATTCACCCCTCCACTTT. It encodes CSAHTGGNSPLHF.

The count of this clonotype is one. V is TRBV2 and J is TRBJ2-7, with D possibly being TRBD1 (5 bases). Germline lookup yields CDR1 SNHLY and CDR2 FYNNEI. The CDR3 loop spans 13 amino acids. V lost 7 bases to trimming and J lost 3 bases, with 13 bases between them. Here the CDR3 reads CASIVQGHYEQYF. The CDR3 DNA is TGTGCCAGCATAGTCCAGGGTCACTACGAGCAGTACTTC. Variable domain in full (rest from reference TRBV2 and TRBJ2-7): EPEVTQTPSHQVTQMGQEVILRCVPISNHLYFYWYRQILGQKVEFLVSFYNNEISEKSEIFDDQFSVERPDGSNFTLKIRSTKLEDSAMYFCASIVQGHYEQYFGPGTRLTVT.

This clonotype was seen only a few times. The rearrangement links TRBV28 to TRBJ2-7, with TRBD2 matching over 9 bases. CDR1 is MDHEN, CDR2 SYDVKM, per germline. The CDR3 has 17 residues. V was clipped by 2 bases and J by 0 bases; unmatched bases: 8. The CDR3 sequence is CASSLSHKRGVSYEQYF. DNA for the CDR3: TGTGCCAGCAGTTTAAGTCATAAGCGGGGGGTCTCCTACGAGCAGTACTTC. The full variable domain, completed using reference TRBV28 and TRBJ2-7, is DVKVTQSSRYLVKRTGEKVFLECVQDMDHENMFWYRQDPGLGLRLIYFSYDVKMKEKGDIPEGYSVSREKKERFSLILESASTNQTSMYLCASSLSHKRGVSYEQYFGPGTRLTVT.

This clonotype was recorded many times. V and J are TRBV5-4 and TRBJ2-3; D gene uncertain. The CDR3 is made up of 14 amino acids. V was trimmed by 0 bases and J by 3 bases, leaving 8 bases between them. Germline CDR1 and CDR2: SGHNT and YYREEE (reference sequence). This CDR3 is CASSLAFGTDTQYF. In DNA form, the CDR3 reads TGTGCCAGCAGCTTGGCCTTCGGGACAGATACGCAGTATTTT.

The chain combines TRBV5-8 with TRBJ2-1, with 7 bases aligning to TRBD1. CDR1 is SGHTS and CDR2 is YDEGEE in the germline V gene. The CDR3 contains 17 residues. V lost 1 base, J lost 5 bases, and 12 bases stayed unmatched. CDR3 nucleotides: TGTGCCAGCAGCTTGAGTTCCGGGACAGAGTATCACAATGAGCAGTTCTTC. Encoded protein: CASSLSSGTEYHNEQFF.

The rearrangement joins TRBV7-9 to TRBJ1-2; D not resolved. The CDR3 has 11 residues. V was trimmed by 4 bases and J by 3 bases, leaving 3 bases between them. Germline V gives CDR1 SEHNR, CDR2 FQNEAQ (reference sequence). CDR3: CASSSHYGYTF. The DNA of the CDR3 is TGTGCCAGCAGCTCTCACTATGGCTACACCTTC.

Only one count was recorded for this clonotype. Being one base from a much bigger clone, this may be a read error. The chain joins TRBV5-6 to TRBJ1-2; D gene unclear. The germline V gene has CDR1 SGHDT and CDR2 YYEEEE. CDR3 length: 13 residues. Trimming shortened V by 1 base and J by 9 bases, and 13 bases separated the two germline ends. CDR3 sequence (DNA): TGTGCCAGCAGCTTGCTTATCAACGGGTGCTACACCTTC. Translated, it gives CASSLLINGCYTF.

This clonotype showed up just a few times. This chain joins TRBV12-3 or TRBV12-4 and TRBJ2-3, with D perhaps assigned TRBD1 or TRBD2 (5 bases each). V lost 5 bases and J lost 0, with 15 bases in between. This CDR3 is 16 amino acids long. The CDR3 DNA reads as TGTGCCAGCAGTCCGCGACAGACTACTAGCACAGATACGCAGTATTTT. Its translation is CASSPRQTTSTDTQYF.

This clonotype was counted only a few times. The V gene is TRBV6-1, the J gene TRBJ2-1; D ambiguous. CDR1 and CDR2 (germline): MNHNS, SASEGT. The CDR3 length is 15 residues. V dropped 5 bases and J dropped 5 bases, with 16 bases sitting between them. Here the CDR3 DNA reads TGTGCCAGCAGTCTTTCTGGAAGGAGAGACAATGAGCAGTTCTTC. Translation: CASSLSGRRDNEQFF.

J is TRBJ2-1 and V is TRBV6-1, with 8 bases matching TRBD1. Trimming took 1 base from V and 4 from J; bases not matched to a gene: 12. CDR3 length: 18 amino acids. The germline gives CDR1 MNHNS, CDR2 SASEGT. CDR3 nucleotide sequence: TGTGCCAGCAGTGAAGGGCCGAGGTGGGGACAGGAGTACAATGAGCAGTTCTTC. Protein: CASSEGPRWGQEYNEQFF.

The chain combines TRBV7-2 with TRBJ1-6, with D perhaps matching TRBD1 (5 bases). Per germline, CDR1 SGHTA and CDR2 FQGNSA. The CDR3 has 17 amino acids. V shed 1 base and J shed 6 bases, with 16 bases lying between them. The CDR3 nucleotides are TGTGCCAGCAGCTTAGAATACAGGATTGTTGGTAATTCACCCCTCCACTTT. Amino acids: CASSLEYRIVGNSPLHF. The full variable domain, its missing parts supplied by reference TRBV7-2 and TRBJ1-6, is GAGVSQSPSNKVTEKGKDVELRCDPISGHTALYWYRQSLGQGLEFLIYFQGNSAPDKSGLPSDRFSAERTGGSVSTLTIQRTQQEDSAVYLCASSLEYRIVGNSPLHFGNGTRLTVT.

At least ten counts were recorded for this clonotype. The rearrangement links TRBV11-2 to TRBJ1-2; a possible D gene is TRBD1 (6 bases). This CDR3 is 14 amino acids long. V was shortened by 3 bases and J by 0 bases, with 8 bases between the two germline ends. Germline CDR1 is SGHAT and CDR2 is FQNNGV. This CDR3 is CASSFHRANYGYTF. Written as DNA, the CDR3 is TGTGCCAGCAGCTTCCACAGGGCTAACTATGGCTACACCTTC. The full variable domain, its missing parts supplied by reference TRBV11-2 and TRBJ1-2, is EAGVAQSPRYKIIEKRQSVAFWCNPISGHATLYWYQQILGQGPKLLIQFQNNGVVDDSQLPKDRFSAERLKGVDSTLKIQPAKLEDSAVYLCASSFHRANYGYTFGSGTRLTVV.

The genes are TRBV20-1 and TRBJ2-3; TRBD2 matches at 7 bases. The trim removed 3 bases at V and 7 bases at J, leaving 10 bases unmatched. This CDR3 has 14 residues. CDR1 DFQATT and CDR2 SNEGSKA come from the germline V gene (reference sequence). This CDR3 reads CSASATSIRNTQYF. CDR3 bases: TGCAGTGCTAGCGCGACTAGCATTCGGAATACGCAGTATTTT.

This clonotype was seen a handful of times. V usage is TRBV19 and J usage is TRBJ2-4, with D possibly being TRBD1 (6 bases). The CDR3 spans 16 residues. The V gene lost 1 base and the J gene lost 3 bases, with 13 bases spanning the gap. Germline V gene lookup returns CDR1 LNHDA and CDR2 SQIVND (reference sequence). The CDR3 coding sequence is TGTGCCAGTAGTATAGCGCAGGGGCTGGACAAAAACATTCAGTACTTC. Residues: CASSIAQGLDKNIQYF.

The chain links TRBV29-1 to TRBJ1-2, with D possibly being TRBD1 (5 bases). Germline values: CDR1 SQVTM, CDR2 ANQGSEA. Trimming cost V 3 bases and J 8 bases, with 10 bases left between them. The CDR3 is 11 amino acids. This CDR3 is CSVEGVRGYTF. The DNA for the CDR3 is TGCAGCGTTGAGGGGGTACGGGGCTACACCTTC.

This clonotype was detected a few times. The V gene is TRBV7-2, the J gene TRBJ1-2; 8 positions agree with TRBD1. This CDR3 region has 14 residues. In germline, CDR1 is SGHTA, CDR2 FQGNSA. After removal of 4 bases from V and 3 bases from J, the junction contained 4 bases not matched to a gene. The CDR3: CASSSSDRDYGYTF. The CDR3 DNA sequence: TGTGCCAGCAGCTCATCGGACAGGGACTATGGCTACACCTTC. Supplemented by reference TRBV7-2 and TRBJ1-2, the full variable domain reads GAGVSQSPSNKVTEKGKDVELRCDPISGHTALYWYRQSLGQGLEFLIYFQGNSAPDKSGLPSDRFSAERTGGSVSTLTIQRTQQEDSAVYLCASSSSDRDYGYTFGSGTRLTVV.

CDR3: CSQGGGAGDTQYF. In nucleotides, the CDR3 is TGCTCACAGGGGGGGGGGGCAGGAGATACGCAGTATTTT. J is TRBJ2-3 and V is TRBV20-1, with D tentatively TRBD1 (8 bases). This CDR3 has 13 residues. CDR1 is DFQATT, CDR2 SNEGSKA, per germline (reference sequence).